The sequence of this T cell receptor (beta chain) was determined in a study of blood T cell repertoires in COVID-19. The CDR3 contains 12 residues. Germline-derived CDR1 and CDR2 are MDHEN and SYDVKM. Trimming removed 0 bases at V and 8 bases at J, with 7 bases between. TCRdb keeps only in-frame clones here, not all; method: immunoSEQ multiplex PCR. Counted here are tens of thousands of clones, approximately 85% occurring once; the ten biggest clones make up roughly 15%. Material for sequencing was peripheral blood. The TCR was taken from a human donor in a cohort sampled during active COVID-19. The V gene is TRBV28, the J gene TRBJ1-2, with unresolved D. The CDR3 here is CASSLWIRGYTF. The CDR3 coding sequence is TGTGCCAGCAGTTTATGGATCAGGGGCTACACCTTC.